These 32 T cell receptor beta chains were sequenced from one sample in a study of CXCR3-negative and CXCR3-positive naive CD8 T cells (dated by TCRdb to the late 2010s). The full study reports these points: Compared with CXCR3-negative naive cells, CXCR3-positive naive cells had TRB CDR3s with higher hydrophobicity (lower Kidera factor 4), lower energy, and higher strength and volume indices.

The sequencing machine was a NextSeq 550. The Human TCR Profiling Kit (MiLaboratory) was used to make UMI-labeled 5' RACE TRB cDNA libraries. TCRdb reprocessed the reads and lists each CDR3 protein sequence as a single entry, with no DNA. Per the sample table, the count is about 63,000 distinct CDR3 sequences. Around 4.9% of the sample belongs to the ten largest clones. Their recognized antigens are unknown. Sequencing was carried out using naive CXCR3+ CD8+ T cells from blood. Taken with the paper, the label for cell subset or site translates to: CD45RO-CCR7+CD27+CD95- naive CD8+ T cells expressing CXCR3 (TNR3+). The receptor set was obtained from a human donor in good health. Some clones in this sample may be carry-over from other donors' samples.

CDR3 residues: CASATGTMNTGELFF. The chain couples TRBV27 to TRBJ2-2; TCRdb's D call, TRBD1, is unchecked because there is no DNA. Germline CDR1 MNHEY, CDR2 SMNVEV (reference sequence). This CDR3 has 15 amino acids.

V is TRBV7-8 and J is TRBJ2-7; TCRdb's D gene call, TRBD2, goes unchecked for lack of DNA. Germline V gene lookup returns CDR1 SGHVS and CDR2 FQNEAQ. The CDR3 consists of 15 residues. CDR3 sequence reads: CASSGGTSGTYEQYF.

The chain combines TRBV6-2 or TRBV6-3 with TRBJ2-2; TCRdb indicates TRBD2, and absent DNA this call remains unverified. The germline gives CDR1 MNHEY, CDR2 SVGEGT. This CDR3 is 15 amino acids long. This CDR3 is CASSSNGEWTGELFF.

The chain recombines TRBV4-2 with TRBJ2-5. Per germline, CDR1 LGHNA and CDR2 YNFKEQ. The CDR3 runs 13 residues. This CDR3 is CASSQDLLETQYF.

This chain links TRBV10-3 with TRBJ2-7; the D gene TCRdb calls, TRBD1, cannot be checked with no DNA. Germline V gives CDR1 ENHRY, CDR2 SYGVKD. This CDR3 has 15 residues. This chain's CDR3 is CAISKGADISEEQYF.

This chain's CDR3 is CASSQESGMNYGYTF. The gene calls are TRBV4-3 and TRBJ1-2; with no DNA, the TCRdb D assignment of TRBD1 cannot be verified. The CDR3 consists of 15 residues. Germline CDR1 reads LGHNA; CDR2 reads YSLEER.

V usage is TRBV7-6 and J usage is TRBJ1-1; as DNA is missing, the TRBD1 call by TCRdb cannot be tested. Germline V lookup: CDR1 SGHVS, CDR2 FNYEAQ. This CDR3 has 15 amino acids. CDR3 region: CASSLGTAGNTEAFF.

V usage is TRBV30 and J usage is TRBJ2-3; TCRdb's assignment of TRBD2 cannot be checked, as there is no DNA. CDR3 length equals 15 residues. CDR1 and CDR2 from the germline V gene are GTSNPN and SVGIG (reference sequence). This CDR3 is CAWSTSSGRTDTQYF.

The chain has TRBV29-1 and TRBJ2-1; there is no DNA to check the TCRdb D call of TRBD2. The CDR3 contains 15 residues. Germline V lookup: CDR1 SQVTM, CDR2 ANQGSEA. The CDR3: CSAWTLSTSYNEQFF.

The CDR3 sequence: CASGGLAGYNEQFF. The rearrangement joins TRBV5-4 to TRBJ2-1; the D call of TRBD2 rests on TCRdb alone, since no DNA is present to check it. Germline CDR1 SGHNT, CDR2 YYREEE (reference sequence). CDR3 length: 14 residues.

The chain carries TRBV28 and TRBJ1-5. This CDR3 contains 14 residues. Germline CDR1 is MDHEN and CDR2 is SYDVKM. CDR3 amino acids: CASSWRGRNQPQHF.

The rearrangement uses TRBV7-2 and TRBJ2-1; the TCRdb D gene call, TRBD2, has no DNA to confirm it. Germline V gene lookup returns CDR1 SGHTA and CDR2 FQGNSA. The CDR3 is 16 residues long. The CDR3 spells CASSQTSGGPYNEQFF.

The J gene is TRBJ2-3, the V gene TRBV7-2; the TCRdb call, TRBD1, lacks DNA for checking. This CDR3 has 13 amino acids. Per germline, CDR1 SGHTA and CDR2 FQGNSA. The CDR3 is CASSLWPGEFQYF.

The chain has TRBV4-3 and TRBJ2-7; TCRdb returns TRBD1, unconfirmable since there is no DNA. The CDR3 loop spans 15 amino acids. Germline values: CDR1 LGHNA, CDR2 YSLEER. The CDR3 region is CASSQEDGGTYEQYF.

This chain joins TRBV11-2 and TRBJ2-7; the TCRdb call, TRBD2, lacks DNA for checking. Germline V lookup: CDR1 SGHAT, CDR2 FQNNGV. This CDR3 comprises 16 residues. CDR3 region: CASSLGASGMFIEQYF. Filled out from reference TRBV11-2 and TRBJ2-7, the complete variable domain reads EAGVAQSPRYKIIEKRQSVAFWCNPISGHATLYWYQQILGQGPKLLIQFQNNGVVDDSQLPKDRFSAERLKGVDSTLKIQPAKLEDSAVYLCASSLGASGMFIEQYFGPGTRLTVT.

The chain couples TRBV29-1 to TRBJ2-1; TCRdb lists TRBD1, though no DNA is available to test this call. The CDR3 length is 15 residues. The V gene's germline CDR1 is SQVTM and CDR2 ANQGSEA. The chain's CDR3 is CSVEEPGTGLNEQFF.

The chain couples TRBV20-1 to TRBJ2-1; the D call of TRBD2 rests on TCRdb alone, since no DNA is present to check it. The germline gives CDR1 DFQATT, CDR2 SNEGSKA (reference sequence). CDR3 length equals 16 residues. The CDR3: CSARAYLAGDYNEQFF.

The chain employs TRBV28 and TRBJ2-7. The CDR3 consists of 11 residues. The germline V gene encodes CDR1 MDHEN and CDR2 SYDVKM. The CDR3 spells CASSLADEQYF.

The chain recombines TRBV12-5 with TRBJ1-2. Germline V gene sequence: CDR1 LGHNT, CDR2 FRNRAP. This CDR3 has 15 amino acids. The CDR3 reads CASGPTGGIWYGYTF.

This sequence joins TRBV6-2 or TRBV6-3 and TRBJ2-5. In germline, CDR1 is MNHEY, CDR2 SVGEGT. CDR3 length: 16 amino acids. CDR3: CASSYSIVEIQETQYF.

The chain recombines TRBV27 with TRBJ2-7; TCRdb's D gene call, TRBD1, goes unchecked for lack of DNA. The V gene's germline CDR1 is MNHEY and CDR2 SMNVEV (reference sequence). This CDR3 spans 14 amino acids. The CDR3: CASSPTGEYYEQYF.

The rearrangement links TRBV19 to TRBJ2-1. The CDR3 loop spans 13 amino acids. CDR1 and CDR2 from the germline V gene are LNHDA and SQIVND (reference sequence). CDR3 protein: CASTLSSYNEQFF.

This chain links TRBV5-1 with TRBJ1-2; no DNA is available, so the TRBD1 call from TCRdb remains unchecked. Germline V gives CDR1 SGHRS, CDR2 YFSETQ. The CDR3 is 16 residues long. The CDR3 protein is CASSLEQGVSNYGYTF.

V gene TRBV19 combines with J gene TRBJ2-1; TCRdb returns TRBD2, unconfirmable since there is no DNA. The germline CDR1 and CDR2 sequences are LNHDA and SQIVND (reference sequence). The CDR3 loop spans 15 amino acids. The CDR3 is CASNEAGGAYNEQLF. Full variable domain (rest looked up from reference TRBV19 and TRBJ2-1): DGGITQSPKYLFRKEGQNVTLSCEQNLNHDAMYWYRQDPGQGLRLIYYSQIVNDFQKGDIAEGYSVSREKKESFPLTVTSAQKNPTAFYLCASNEAGGAYNEQLFGPGTRLTVL.

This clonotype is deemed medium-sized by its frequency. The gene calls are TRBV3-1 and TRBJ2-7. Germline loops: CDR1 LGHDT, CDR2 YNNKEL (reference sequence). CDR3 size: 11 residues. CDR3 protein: CASSHSYEQYF.

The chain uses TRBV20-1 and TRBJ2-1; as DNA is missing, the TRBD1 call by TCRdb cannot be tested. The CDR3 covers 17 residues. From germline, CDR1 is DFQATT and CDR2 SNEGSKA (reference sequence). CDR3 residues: CSALTLGLQGVQFEQFF.

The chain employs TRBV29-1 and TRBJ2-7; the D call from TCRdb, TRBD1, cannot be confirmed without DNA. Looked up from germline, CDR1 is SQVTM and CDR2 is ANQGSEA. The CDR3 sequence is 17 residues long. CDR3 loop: CSVLDRGRFEGSYEQYF.

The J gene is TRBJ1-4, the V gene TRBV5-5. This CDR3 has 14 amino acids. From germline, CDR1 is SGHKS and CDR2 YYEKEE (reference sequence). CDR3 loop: CASSLEPVNEKLFF.

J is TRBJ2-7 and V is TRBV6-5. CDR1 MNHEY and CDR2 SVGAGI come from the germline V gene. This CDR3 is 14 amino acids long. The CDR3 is CASREEHYSYEQYF.

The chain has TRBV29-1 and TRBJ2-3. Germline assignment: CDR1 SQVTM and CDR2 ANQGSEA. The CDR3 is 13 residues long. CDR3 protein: CSVERDSPDTQYF.

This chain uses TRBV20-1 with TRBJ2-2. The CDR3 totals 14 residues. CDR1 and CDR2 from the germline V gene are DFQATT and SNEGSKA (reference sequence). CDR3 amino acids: CSARDLWSTGELFF.

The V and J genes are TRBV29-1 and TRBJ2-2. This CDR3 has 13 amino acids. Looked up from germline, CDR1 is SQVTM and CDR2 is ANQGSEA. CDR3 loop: CSVPKTGTGELFF.